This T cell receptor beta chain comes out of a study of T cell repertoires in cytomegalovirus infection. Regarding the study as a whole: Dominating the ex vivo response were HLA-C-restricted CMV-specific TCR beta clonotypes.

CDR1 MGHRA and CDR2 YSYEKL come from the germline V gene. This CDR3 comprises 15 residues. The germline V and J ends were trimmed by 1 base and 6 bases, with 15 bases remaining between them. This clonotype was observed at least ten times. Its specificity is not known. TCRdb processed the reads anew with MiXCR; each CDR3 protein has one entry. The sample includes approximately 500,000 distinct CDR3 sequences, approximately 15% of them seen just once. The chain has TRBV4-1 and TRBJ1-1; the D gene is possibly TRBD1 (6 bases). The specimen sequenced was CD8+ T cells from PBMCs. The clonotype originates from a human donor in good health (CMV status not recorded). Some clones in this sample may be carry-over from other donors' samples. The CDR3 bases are TGCGCCAGCAGCCAAGGATGGACAGAGCTTTCTGAAGCTTTCTTT. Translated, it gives CASSQGWTELSEAFF.